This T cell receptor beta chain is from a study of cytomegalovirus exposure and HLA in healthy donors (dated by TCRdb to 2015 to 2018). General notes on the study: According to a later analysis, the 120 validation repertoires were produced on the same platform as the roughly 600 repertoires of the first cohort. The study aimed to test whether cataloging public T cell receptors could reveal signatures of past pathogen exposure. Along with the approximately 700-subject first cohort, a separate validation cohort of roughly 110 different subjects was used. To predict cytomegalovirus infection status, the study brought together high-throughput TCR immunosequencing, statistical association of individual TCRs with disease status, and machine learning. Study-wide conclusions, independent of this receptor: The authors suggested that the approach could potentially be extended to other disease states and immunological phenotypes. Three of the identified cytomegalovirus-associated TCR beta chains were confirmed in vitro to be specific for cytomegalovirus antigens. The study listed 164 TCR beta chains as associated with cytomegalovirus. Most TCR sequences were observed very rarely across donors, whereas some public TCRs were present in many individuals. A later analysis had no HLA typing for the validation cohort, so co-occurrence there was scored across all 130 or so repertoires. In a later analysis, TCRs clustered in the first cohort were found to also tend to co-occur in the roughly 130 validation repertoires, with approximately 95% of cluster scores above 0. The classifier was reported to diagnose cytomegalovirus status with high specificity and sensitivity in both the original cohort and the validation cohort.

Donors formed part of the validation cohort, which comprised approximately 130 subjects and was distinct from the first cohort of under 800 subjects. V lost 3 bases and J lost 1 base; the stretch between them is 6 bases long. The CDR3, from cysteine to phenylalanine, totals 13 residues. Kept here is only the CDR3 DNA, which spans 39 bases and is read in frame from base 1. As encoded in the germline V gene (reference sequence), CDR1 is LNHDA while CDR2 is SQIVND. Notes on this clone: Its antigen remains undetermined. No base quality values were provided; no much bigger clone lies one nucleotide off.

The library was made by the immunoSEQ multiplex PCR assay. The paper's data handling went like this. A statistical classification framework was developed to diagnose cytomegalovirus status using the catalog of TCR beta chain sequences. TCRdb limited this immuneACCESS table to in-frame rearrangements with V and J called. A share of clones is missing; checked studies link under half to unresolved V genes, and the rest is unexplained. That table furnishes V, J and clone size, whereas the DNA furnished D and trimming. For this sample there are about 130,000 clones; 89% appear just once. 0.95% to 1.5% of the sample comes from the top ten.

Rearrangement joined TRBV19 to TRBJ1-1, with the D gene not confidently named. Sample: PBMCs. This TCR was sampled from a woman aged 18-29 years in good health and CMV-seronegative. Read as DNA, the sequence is TGTGCCAGTAGTATTCCCAGGAACACTGAAGCTTTCTTT. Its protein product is CASSIPRNTEAFF.